The 7 T cell receptor beta chains given below trace back to one sample, sequenced in a study of lung T cells in sarcoidosis with Löfgren's syndrome. TCRdb redid the calling of the reads with MiXCR, one entry per CDR3 protein. The table includes 15,000 to 25,000 distinct CDR3 sequences, 20% to 25% detected once. The specimen sequenced was CD4+ T cells from PBMCs. The receptor set was obtained from a human donor with sarcoidosis (Löfgren's syndrome or another form), or a control subject (not recorded which).

A word on this clonotype: One end of the junction fails to match germline, which may point to a read error. The V and J genes are TRBV15 and TRBJ1-4; D unclear. CDR1 LNHNV and CDR2 YYDKDF come from the germline V gene (reference sequence). This CDR3 has 13 amino acids. CDR3 amino acids: CATSRGGVAKLSF. CDR3 DNA sequence: TGTGCCACCAGCAGAGGTGGGGTTGCGAAACTGTCTTTT. The full variable domain, completed using reference TRBV15 and TRBJ1-4, is DAMVIQNPRYQVTQFGKPVTLSCSQTLNHNVMYWYQQKSSQAPKLLFHYYDKDFNNEADTPDNFQSRRPNTSFCFLDIRSPGLGDTAMYLCATSRGGVAKLSFGSGTQLSVL.

This clonotype was counted at least ten times. The genes are TRBV20-1 and TRBJ2-3; the D call may be TRBD1 or TRBD2 (5 bases each). The CDR3 is 13 amino acids. V lost 7 bases and J 2 bases, leaving 13 bases between the germline ends. Germline V gives CDR1 DFQATT, CDR2 SNEGSKA (reference sequence). In DNA form, the CDR3 reads TGCAGTGTCCCCCGAGGGGCCACAGATACGCAGTATTTT. Translation: CSVPRGATDTQYF.

Only a few counts were recorded for this clonotype. A much bigger clone sits one base away, suggesting this may be a read error. The chain links TRBV27 to TRBJ1-3; no clear D gene. The CDR3 has 13 amino acids. CDR1 MNHEY and CDR2 SMNVEV come from the germline V gene (reference sequence). CDR3 DNA: TGTGCCAGCAGTTCGCACTCTGGAAGCACCATATATTTT. Translated, it gives CASSSHSGSTIYF.

There are many counts of this clonotype. The chain couples TRBV12-3 or TRBV12-4 to TRBJ2-3; D gene unclear. V lost 5 bases to trimming and J lost 2 bases, with 11 bases between them. The CDR3 covers 14 residues. The chain's CDR3 is CASSEVSSTDTQYF. Written as DNA, the CDR3 is TGTGCCAGCAGTGAGGTGTCTTCCACAGATACGCAGTATTTT.

The rearrangement links TRBV18 to TRBJ2-6, with D unresolved. Germline lookup yields CDR1 KGHSH and CDR2 LQKENI. The V gene lost 3 bases and the J gene lost 2 bases, with 8 bases spanning the gap. The length of the CDR3 is 15 residues. The CDR3 nucleotides read TGTGCCAGCTCACCCCGGACGGCTGGGGCCAACGTCCTGACTTTC. Protein: CASSPRTAGANVLTF.

Within the sample, this clonotype is medium-sized. The rearrangement joins TRBV15 to TRBJ2-1; possibly TRBD2 for D (6 bases). With 0 bases removed from V and 8 bases from J, the gap between germline ends came to 17 bases. CDR1 and CDR2 from the germline V gene are LNHNV and YYDKDF (reference sequence). There are 16 residues in the CDR3. The CDR3, as DNA: TGTGCCACCAGCAGAGATATCCGGGGGAGTGGGGATGAGCAGTTCTTC. Amino acid sequence: CATSRDIRGSGDEQFF.

This clonotype qualifies as medium-sized. The V gene is TRBV28, the J gene TRBJ2-3; D tentatively reads TRBD1 or TRBD2 (7 bases each). Trimming left V 3 bases short and J 4 bases short, with 14 bases between. Germline lookup yields CDR1 MDHEN and CDR2 SYDVKM. The CDR3 is made up of 15 amino acids. The CDR3 DNA sequence: TGTGCCAGCAGTTTGCAGGGGGGGCAGGCAGATACGCAGTATTTT. Its protein product is CASSLQGGQADTQYF.